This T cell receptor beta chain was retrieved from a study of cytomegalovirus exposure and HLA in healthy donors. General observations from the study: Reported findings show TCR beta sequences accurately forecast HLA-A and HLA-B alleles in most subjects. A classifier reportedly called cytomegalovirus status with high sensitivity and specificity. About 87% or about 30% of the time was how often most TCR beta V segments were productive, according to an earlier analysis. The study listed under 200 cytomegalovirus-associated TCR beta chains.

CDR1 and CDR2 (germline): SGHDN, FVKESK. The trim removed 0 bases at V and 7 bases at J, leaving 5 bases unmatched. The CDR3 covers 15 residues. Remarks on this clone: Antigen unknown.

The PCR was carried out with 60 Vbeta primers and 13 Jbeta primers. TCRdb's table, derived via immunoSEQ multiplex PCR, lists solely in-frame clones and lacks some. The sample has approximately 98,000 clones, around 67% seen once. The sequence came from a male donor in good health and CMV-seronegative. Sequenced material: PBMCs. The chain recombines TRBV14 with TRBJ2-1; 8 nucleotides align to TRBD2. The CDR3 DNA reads TGTGCCAGCAGCCAAGATGGACTAGCCCTAAATGAGCAGTTCTTC. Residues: CASSQDGLALNEQFF.